This entry lists 14 T cell receptor beta chains sequenced from one sample in a study of blood T cell repertoires in COVID-19. Assay used: immunoSEQ multiplex PCR; TCRdb lists only in-frame clones, some missing. Of just over 25,000 clones detected, about 90% appear once; the ten largest clones hold about 16%. The sequencing sample was made of peripheral blood. The receptors originated from a man in his 70s with acute or convalescent COVID-19.

This clone was recorded once. The chain combines TRBV18 with TRBJ2-7; D gene unclear. Per germline, CDR1 KGHSH and CDR2 LQKENI. The CDR3 length is 13 residues. Trimming cost V 0 bases and J 3 bases, with 6 bases left between them. The CDR3 region is CASSPPAGYEQYF. In DNA form, the CDR3 reads TGTGCCAGCTCACCACCGGCTGGCTACGAGCAGTACTTC.

The chain uses TRBV7-8 and TRBJ2-1; 8 nucleotides align to TRBD2. Per germline, CDR1 SGHVS and CDR2 FQNEAQ. The CDR3 has 15 residues. V lost 5 bases to trimming and J lost 3 bases; unmatched junction nucleotides: 6. The CDR3, as DNA: TGTGCCAGCAGCAACCGGCTAGCGGGCTACAATGAGCAGTTCTTC. Its protein product is CASSNRLAGYNEQFF.

In its sample, this clone was seen a few times. The chain combines TRBV12-3 or TRBV12-4 with TRBJ2-1, with D tentatively TRBD2 (6 bases). The V gene lost 3 bases and the J gene lost 7 bases, with 10 bases spanning the gap. CDR3 length equals 13 residues. In DNA form, the CDR3 reads TGTGCCAGCAGTTTCTCGGGAGCTAATGAGCAGTTCTTC. Protein product: CASSFSGANEQFF.

The table lists this clone with a few counts. This chain joins TRBV4-2 and TRBJ2-2; 10 positions match TRBD2. V gave up 3 bases and J gave up 6 bases; unmatched junction bases: 4. The germline V gene encodes CDR1 LGHNA and CDR2 YNFKEQ. CDR3 length: 15 amino acids. In DNA form, the CDR3 reads TGTGCCAGCAGCCATGCCGGGACTAGCGCCGGGGAGCTGTTTTTT. This sequence encodes CASSHAGTSAGELFF.

The rearrangement uses TRBV27 and TRBJ1-2; D perhaps matches TRBD1 (5 bases). V lost 4 bases and J lost 2, with 8 bases in between. CDR3 length: 13 residues. Germline loops: CDR1 MNHEY, CDR2 SMNVEV (reference sequence). The DNA for the CDR3 is TGTGCCAGCAGTTCGTGGGGCAACTATGGCTACACCTTC. This translates into CASSSWGNYGYTF.

The chain has TRBV5-4 and TRBJ2-1, with D possibly being TRBD1 (5 bases). The germline V and J ends were trimmed by 4 bases and 5 bases, with 19 bases remaining between them. CDR1 is SGHNT, CDR2 YYREEE, per germline (reference sequence). The CDR3 extends over 16 amino acids. CDR3 in amino acids: CASSPQGQFEHNEQFF. DNA for the CDR3: TGTGCCAGCAGCCCCCAGGGCCAGTTTGAACACAATGAGCAGTTCTTC. Combining the CDR3 with reference TRBV5-4 and TRBJ2-1 gives the whole variable domain ETGVTQSPTHLIKTRGQQVTLRCSSQSGHNTVSWYQQALGQGPQFIFQYYREEENGRGNFPPRFSGLQFPNYSSELNVNALELDDSALYLCASSPQGQFEHNEQFFGPGTRLTVL.

The chain couples TRBV21-1 to TRBJ1-5; the D call of TRBD1 is as the table states it, not checked on the DNA. TRBV21-1 has pseudogene status. This CDR3 is built from 18 residues. As DNA, the CDR3 is TGTGCCAGCAGCACATGCGCCCCAGGGGGCTGTAGCAATCAGCCCCAGCATTTT. This codes for CASSTCAPGGCSNQPQHF.

This chain uses TRBV18 with TRBJ2-3; 14 bases agree with TRBD2. Trimming removed 2 bases from V and 4 bases from J; junction bases left unmatched: 2. Germline loops: CDR1 KGHSH, CDR2 LQKENI. The CDR3 sequence is 16 residues long. CDR3 loop: CASSPGTSGSPDTQYF. For the CDR3, the DNA is TGTGCCAGCTCACCAGGGACTAGCGGGAGCCCAGATACGCAGTATTTT.

This chain links TRBV5-1 with TRBJ1-4, with a weak D call TRBD1 (5 bases). Germline lookup yields CDR1 SGHRS and CDR2 YFSETQ. CDR3 length: 15 residues. V was shortened by 2 bases and J by 5 bases, with 13 bases between the two germline ends. CDR3 sequence (DNA): TGCGCCAGCAGCTTCCGCGAAGGGGCAAATGAAAAACTGTTTTTT. This translates into CASSFREGANEKLFF.

This chain links TRBV29-1 with TRBJ2-5; 9 nucleotides line up with TRBD2. The J segment lost 7 bases and the V segment lost 5 bases, leaving 14 bases of the junction unmatched. CDR3 length: 15 residues. CDR1 and CDR2 from the germline V gene are SQVTM and ANQGSEA. This CDR3 is CSVSSETSGRGTQYF. The CDR3 nucleotides read TGCAGCGTTTCCTCAGAGACTAGCGGACGCGGGACCCAGTACTTC. The full variable domain, completed using reference TRBV29-1 and TRBJ2-5, is SAVISQKPSRDICQRGTSLTIQCQVDSQVTMMFWYRQQPGQSLTLIATANQGSEATYESGFVIDKFPISRPNLTFSTLTVSNMSPEDSSIYLCSVSSETSGRGTQYFGPGTRLLVL.

This chain links TRBV18 with TRBJ2-5; 7 nucleotides match TRBD1. The germline V gene encodes CDR1 KGHSH and CDR2 LQKENI. CDR3 length: 16 amino acids. J was trimmed by 2 bases and V by 3 bases; bases with no gene match: 9. This chain's CDR3 is CASSPLHDRAQETQYF. The CDR3 nucleotides read TGTGCCAGCTCACCCCTCCACGACAGGGCTCAAGAGACCCAGTACTTC.

This chain links TRBV4-1 with TRBJ2-7; 10 bases agree with TRBD1. Trimming took 0 bases from V and 1 from J; bases not matched to a gene: 6. Germline V gene lookup returns CDR1 MGHRA and CDR2 YSYEKL. The CDR3 contains 17 residues. The CDR3 nucleotides read TGCGCCAGCAGCCAAGATCTGCGGACAGGGGGTTCCTACGAGCAGTACTTC. Protein: CASSQDLRTGGSYEQYF.

The V and J genes are TRBV14 and TRBJ1-1, with no clear D. V lost 7 bases to trimming and J lost 1 base, with 10 bases between them. The CDR3 runs 13 residues. Germline assignment: CDR1 SGHDN and CDR2 FVKESK. Here the CDR3 reads CASTLTANTEAFF. The CDR3 nucleotides are TGTGCCAGCACCTTAACTGCGAACACTGAAGCTTTCTTT.

The V call is TRBV5-1, the J call TRBJ1-1; D remains unclear. The germline CDR1 and CDR2 sequences are SGHRS and YFSETQ. The CDR3 loop spans 13 amino acids. Trimming pared 4 bases from V and 0 bases from J, leaving 7 bases between. The CDR3 spells CASSVNMNTEAFF. The CDR3 bases are TGCGCCAGCAGCGTAAACATGAACACTGAAGCTTTCTTT.